Below, one T cell receptor (beta chain) is given with its context. This clone's antigen is unknown. Base qualities were left out, and no much larger clone turns up one base away. TCR beta CDR3 regions were sequenced from DNA using the immunoSEQ Assay. Per the source publication's procedure: To compute T cell density, TCR beta template counts were normalized to usable DNA, which was estimated by amplifying housekeeping genes. Using the preseqR package, richness was estimated by extrapolating to 120,000 templates for tissue samples and 400,000 templates for PBMC samples. Clonality was taken to be one minus Pielou's evenness. Tissue-enriched TCRs were identified through differential abundance testing performed on productive amino-acid clonotypes, with a minimum total count of 5 and an alpha of 0.1. The Jaccard Index and the Morisita Overlap Index were used to measure how much the repertoires overlapped between compartments. TCR beta CDR3s were clustered by GLIPH together with public tetramer-defined viral CDR3s, and at least three viral sequences plus V-gene enrichment were required for viral motifs. The clones in this table, taken by TCRdb from immuneACCESS, are in-frame only. Not every clone is retained; where verified, under half of the shortfall comes from an unresolved V gene, and the cause of the rest is unknown. V and J calls and clone size are given by that table; D and trimming were obtained from the DNA. Present in this sample are about 24,000 clones, approximately 91% of which were seen just once. The top ten hold over 20% of the sample.

This record comes from a study of T cells in localized non-small cell lung cancer (dated by TCRdb to between 2020 and 2021). Broadly, across the study: The study examined T cell repertoires in roughly 240 patients with early-stage NSCLC and compared tumors with uninvolved tumor-adjacent lungs. All 240 or so NSCLC patients in the cohort were treatment-naive and had localized lung tumors that were resected. A mean age of around 66 years was recorded for the NSCLC patients, of whom some 130 were male and about a hundred were female.

At diagnosis, tumor, uninvolved tumor-adjacent lung and peripheral blood were collected and then preserved as a mix of FFPE and fresh-frozen material. For TCR repertoire profiling, the blood samples were analyzed as peripheral blood mononuclear cells. Deletion took 1 base off V and 8 bases off J, with a span of 8 bases between the germline ends. The CDR3 measures 12 amino acids from cysteine to phenylalanine. Of all the DNA, just the CDR3 is kept, 36 bases in frame from base 1. CDR1 ENHRY and CDR2 SYGVKD are derived from the germline V gene. What the research found in general, with its limitations: Because multi-region tumor sequencing was not performed, intratumor heterogeneity could not be ruled out. Uninvolved tumor-adjacent lung showed the highest T cell clonality, higher than tumor, which suggests more focused antigenic responses in the adjacent lung. Since the design was exploratory, TCR variables were selected using unadjusted p-values with no false-discovery rate correction. A median of about 55 of the top 100 tumor clones were detected in paired uninvolved adjacent lung, and 28 of these tumor clones were also found among the top 100 clones of the paired uninvolved adjacent lung. Longer overall survival was associated with higher T cell density in blood, whereas shorter survival was associated with higher clonality in adjacent lung.

The sequences come from peripheral blood, collected before any cancer treatment. Recombination joined TRBV10-3 with TRBJ1-1; a tentative D call is TRBD1 (5 bases match). This receptor was obtained from a man aged 40 to 70 with stage I squamous cell lung carcinoma. The nucleotides read TGTGCCATCAGTGAGTGGCGGACAGAAGCTTTCTTT. This yields the protein CAISEWRTEAFF.